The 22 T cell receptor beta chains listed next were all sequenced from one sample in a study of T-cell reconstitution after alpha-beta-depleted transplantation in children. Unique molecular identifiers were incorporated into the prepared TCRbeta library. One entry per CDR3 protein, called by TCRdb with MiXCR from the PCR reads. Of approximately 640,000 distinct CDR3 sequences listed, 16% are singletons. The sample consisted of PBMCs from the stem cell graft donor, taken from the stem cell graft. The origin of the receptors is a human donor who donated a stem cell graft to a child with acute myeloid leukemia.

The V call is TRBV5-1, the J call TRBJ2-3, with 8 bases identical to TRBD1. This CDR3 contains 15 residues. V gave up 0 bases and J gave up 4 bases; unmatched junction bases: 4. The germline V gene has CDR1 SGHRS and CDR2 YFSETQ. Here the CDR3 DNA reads TGCGCCAGCAGCTTGGCGACAGGGGTTGCAGATACGCAGTATTTT. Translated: CASSLATGVADTQYF.

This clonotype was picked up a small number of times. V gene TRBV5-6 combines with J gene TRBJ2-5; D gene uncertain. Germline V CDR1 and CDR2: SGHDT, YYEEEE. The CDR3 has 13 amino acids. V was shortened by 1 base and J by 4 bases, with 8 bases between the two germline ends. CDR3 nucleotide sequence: TGTGCCAGCAGCTTGCCCCCTGGAGAGACCCAGTACTTC. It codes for CASSLPPGETQYF.

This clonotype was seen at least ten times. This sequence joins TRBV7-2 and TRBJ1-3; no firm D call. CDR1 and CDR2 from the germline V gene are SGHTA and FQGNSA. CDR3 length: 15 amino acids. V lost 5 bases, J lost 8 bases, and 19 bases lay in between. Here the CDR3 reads CASSRTAPPWDTIYF. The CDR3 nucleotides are TGTGCCAGCAGCCGTACAGCACCTCCATGGGACACCATATATTTT.

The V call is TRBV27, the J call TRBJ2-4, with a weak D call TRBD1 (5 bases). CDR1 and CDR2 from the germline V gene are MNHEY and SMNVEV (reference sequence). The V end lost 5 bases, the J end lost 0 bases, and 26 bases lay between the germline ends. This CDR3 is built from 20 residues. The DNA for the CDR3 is TGTGCCAGCAGTACAGCGACGGACAACGGAACTAACGCAGCCAAAAACATTCAGTACTTC. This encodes CASSTATDNGTNAAKNIQYF.

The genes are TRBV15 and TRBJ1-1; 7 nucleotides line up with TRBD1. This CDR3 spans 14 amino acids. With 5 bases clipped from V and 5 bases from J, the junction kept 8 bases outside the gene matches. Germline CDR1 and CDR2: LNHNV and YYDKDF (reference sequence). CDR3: CATSSYRGKTEAFF. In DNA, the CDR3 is TGTGCCACCAGCTCTTACAGGGGAAAAACTGAAGCTTTCTTT. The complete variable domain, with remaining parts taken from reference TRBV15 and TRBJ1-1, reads DAMVIQNPRYQVTQFGKPVTLSCSQTLNHNVMYWYQQKSSQAPKLLFHYYDKDFNNEADTPDNFQSRRPNTSFCFLDIRSPGLGDTAMYLCATSSYRGKTEAFFGQGTRLTVV.

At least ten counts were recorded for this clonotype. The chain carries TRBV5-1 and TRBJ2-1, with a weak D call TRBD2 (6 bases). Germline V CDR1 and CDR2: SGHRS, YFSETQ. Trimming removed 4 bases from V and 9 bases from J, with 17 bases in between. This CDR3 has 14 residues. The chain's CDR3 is CASSPTGTVGEQFF. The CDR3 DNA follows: TGCGCCAGCAGCCCTACCGGGACTGTGGGTGAGCAGTTCTTC.

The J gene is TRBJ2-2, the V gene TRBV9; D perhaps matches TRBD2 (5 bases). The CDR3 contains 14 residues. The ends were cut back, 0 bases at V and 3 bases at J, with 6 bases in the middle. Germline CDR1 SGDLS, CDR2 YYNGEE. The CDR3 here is CASSVDGDTGELFF. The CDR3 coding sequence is TGTGCCAGCAGCGTAGACGGGGACACCGGGGAGCTGTTTTTT.

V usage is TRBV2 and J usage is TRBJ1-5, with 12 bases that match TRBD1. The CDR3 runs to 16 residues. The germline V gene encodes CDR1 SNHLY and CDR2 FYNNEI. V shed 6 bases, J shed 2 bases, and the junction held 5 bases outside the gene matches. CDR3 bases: TGTGCCAGCAGGGCCGGGACAGGGGGCGGCAATCAGCCCCAGCATTTT. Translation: CASRAGTGGGNQPQHF.

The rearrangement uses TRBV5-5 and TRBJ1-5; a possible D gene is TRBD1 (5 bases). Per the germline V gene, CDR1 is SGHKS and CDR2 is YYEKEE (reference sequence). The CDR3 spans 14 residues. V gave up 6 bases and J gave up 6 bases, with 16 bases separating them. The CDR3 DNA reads TGTGCCAGCAACCGGATGGGGGGGGGTCAGCCCCAGCATTTT. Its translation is CASNRMGGGQPQHF. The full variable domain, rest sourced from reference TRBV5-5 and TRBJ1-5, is DAGVTQSPTHLIKTRGQQVTLRCSPISGHKSVSWYQQVLGQGPQFIFQYYEKEERGRGNFPDRFSARQFPNYSSELNVNALLLGDSALYLCASNRMGGGQPQHFGDGTRLSIL.

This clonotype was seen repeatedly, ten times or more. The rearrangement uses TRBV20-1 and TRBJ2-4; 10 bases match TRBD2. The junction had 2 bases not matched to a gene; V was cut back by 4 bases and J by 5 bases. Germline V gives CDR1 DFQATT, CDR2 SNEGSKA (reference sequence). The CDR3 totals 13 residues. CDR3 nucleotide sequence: TGCAGTGCTATTAGCGGGGGGCAAAACATTCAGTACTTC. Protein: CSAISGGQNIQYF.

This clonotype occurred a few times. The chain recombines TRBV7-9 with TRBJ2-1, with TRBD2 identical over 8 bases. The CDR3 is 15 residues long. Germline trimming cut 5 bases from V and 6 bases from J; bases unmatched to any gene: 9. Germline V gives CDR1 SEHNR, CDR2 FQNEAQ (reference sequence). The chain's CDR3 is CASSAPGGPTNEQFF. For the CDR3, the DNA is TGTGCCAGCAGCGCCCCGGGGGGGCCGACCAATGAGCAGTTCTTC.

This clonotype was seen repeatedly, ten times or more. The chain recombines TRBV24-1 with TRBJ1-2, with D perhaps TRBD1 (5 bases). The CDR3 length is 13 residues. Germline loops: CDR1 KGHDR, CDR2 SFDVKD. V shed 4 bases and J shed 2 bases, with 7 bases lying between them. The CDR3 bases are TGTGCCACCAGTGACTACAGGAACTATGGCTACACCTTC. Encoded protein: CATSDYRNYGYTF.

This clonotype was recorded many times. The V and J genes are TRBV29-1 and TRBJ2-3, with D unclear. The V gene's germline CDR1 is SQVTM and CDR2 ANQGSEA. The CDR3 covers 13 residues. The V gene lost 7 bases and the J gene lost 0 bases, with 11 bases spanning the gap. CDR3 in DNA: TGCAGCGGCCGACTGCCTAGCACAGATACGCAGTATTTT. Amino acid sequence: CSGRLPSTDTQYF.

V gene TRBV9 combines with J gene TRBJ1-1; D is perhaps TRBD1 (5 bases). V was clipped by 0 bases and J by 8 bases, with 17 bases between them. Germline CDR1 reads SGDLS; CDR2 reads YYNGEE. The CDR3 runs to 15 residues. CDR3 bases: TGTGCCAGCAGCGTAGCCGAAGGATGGGGCAGCGAAGCTTTCTTT. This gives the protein CASSVAEGWGSEAFF.

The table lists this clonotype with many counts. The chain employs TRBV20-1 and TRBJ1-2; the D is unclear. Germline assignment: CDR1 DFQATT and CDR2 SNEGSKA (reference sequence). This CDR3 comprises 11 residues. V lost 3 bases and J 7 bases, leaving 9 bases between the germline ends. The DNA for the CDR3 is TGCAGTGCTAGCCCCGTGGCTGGCTACACCTTC. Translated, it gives CSASPVAGYTF.

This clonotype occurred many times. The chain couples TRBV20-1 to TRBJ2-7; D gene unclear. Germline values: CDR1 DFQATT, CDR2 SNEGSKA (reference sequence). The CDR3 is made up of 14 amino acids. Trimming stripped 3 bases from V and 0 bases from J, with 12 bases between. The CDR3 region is CSASPWMSSYEQYF. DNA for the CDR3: TGCAGTGCTAGTCCCTGGATGAGCTCCTACGAGCAGTACTTC.

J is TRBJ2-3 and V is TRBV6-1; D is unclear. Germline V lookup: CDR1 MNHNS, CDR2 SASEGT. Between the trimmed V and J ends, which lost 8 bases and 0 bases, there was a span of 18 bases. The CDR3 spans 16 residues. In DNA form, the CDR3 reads TGTGCCAGCGCTCCCATGGGGATCCTAAGCACAGATACGCAGTATTTT. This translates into CASAPMGILSTDTQYF.

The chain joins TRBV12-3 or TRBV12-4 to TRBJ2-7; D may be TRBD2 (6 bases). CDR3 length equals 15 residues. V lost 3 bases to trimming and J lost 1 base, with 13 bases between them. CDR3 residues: CASSLFGGRSYEQYF. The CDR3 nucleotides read TGTGCCAGCAGTTTGTTCGGGGGACGGTCCTACGAGCAGTACTTC.

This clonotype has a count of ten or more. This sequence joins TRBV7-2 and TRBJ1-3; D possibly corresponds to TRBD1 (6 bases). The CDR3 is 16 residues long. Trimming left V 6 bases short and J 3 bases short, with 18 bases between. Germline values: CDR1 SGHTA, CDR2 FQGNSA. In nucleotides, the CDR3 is TGTGCCAGCAGTCCACAAACAGGGCTGCTTGGAAACACCATATATTTT. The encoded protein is CASSPQTGLLGNTIYF.

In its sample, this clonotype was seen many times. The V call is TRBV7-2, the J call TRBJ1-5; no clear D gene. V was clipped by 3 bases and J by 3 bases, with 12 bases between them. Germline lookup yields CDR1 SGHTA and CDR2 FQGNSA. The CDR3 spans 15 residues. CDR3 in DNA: TGTGCCAGCAGCTTTAGATCCAGGAACAATCAGCCCCAGCATTTT. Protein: CASSFRSRNNQPQHF. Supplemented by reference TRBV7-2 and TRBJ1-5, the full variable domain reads GAGVSQSPSNKVTEKGKDVELRCDPISGHTALYWYRQSLGQGLEFLIYFQGNSAPDKSGLPSDRFSAERTGGSVSTLTIQRTQQEDSAVYLCASSFRSRNNQPQHFGDGTRLSIL.

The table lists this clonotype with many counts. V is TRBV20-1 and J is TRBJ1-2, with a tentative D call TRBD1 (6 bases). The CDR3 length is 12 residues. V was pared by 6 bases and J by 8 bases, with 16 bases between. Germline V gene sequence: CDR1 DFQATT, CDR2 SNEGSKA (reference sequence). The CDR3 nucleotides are TGCAGTGCAACTGGACAGTCAGGAGGCTACACCTTC. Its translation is CSATGQSGGYTF.

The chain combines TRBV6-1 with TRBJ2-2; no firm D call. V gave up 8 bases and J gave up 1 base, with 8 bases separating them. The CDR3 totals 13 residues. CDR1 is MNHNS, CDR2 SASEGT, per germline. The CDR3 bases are TGTGCCAGCCTTAGCAAGAACACCGGGGAGCTGTTTTTT. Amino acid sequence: CASLSKNTGELFF.